The rows below give T cell receptor beta chains drawn from one sample of a study of OX40 agonist ivuxolimab in advanced cancers. The assay was immunoSEQ multiplex PCR, and TCRdb's table has in-frame clones only and misses some. The sample consists of about 100,000 clones, 90% to 96% of them appearing once. Here the sequenced sample was CD4+ or CD8+ T cells sorted from blood, taken in a trial of the OX40 agonist ivuxolimab. The receptor set was obtained from an adult with an advanced solid tumor such as melanoma, head and neck, liver or kidney cancer. The CDR3 runs from the conserved cysteine through the conserved F or W. D genes are given only for firm matches. The listing skips clone size in some rows; elsewhere it reads once, few, many or a size class.

CDR3 length	J gene	V gene	D gene	clone size	CDR3 DNA	CDR3 protein
14	TRBJ2-7	TRBV11-3	TRBD1	NA	TGTGCCAGCAGCCGTGCAGGGGGCCCAGAGGAGCAGTACTTC	CASSRAGGPEEQYF
14	TRBJ1-4	TRBV5-5	NA	once	TGTGCCAGCAGCTCAGGACCGAGTAATGAAAAACTGTTTTTT	CASSSGPSNEKLFF
15	TRBJ2-5	TRBV27	NA	NA	TGTGCCAGCAGTTTATCTATAGCGGAACAAGAGACCCAGTACTTC	CASSLSIAEQETQYF
15	TRBJ1-2	TRBV9	NA	NA	TGTGCCAGCAGCGTAGAGGCTGACCCTATTGAGGGCTACACCTTC	CASSVEADPIEGYTF
19	TRBJ1-2	TRBV9	NA	NA	TGTGCCAGCAGCGTCGCGAGTGATATCGGGGGGGGACCCGTCGATGGCTACACCTTC	CASSVASDIGGGPVDGYTF
12	TRBJ2-3	TRBV5-5	NA	NA	TGTGCCAGCAGCTTCCCGACAGATACGCAGTATTTT	CASSFPTDTQYF
14	TRBJ1-1	TRBV27	NA	NA	TGTGCCAGCAGTTTCTATGGTTCAGGTCACGAAGCTTTCTTT	CASSFYGSGHEAFF
14	TRBJ2-5	TRBV11-3	NA	NA	TGTGCCAGCAGCTTAGAATACGGGGCAGAGACCCAGTACTTC	CASSLEYGAETQYF
14	TRBJ2-7	TRBV27	NA	NA	TGTGCCAGCAGTTTAGGGCAGGCGGAGTACGAGCAGTACTTC	CASSLGQAEYEQYF
15	TRBJ2-7	TRBV27	NA	once	TGTGCCAGCACCCAGGGAGGCACGGCCCCCTACGAGCAGTACTTC	CASTQGGTAPYEQYF
16	TRBJ2-7	TRBV19	NA	NA	TGTGCCAGTAGTCCCACCCGGGGGCCTAGCGCTTACGAGCAGTACTTC	CASSPTRGPSAYEQYF
12	TRBJ2-1	TRBV11-2	TRBD2	NA	TGTGCCAGCAGCTGGGAGCGGGAGATGAGGTTCTTC	CASSWEREMRFF
17	TRBJ1-4	TRBV5-4	NA	NA	TGTGCCAGCAGCTCAGCCGGGACCGGCAGGATGGTCGAAAAACTGTTTTTT	CASSSAGTGRMVEKLFF
14	TRBJ2-7	TRBV9	TRBD1	NA	TGTGCCAGCAGCCCCCGGGACAGGACCTACGAGCAGTACTTC	CASSPRDRTYEQYF